The T cell receptor beta chain under discussion was sequenced for a study of blood T cells in healthy people across ages. The CDR3 is 15 residues long. From germline, CDR1 is KGHDR and CDR2 SFDVKD. V was cut by 5 bases and J by 0 bases, with 9 bases left in between. For the second PCR, which ran for about 6 to 12 cycles, a sample-barcoded 5' primer and a J-beta primer mix were used. TCRdb ran MiXCR on the 5' RACE reads and lists one entry per CDR3 protein. Here the sample spans over 1,500,000 distinct CDR3 sequences, approximately 50% being singletons. Comments on this clonotype: What it recognizes is unknown.

Findings and caveats of the study: Roughly linear declines in TCR beta diversity per million T cells occurred with age.

The material sequenced was blood. This sequence joins TRBV24-1 and TRBJ1-4; tentatively, D is TRBD1 (6 bases). This TCR derives from a woman in her thirties or forties in good health. Here the CDR3 reads CATSARGATNEKLFF. The CDR3 DNA reads TGTGCCACCAGTGCCAGGGGAGCAACTAATGAAAAACTGTTTTTT.